This is a list of T cell receptor beta chains from one sample in a study of blood T cells in healthy people across ages. One entry per CDR3 protein results from TCRdb running MiXCR on the 5' RACE reads. The data contain under 1,000,000 distinct CDR3 sequences, around 36% of them singletons. Sequencing was performed on blood. The receptors stem from a man aged 18-30 years in good health. The CDR3 runs from the conserved cysteine through the conserved F or W. The order of the fields is clone size, J gene, V gene, D gene, CDR3 DNA, CDR3 protein. A D gene is named only where the DNA matches it firmly. Size is stated for part of the rows, as once, few or many counts, or as a class when the clone is expanded.

abundance: few; j_gene: TRBJ2-7; v_gene: TRBV20-1; d_gene: TRBD2; CDR3nt: TGCAGTGCTAGAGATATCCTAGCGGTGGGTCGGGAGCAGTACTTC; CDR3aa: CSARDILAVGREQYF
abundance: .; j_gene: TRBJ1-5; v_gene: TRBV6-2/TRBV6-3; d_gene: .; CDR3nt: TGTGCCAGCAGTTACTCCTATTCGGGACTGGGCAATCAGCCCCAGCATTTT; CDR3aa: CASSYSYSGLGNQPQHF
abundance: .; j_gene: TRBJ2-3; v_gene: TRBV29-1; d_gene: .; CDR3nt: TGCAGCGTTGTGGAGGGCGCGGGAGATACGCAGTATTTT; CDR3aa: CSVVEGAGDTQYF
abundance: few; j_gene: TRBJ1-4; v_gene: TRBV7-2; d_gene: .; CDR3nt: TGTGCCAGCAGCTTACAGGGAGAAGAAGAAAAACTGTTTTTT; CDR3aa: CASSLQGEEEKLFF
abundance: .; j_gene: TRBJ2-1; v_gene: TRBV20-1; d_gene: TRBD1; CDR3nt: TGCAGTGCAGAGAGGGACAGCACCTACAATGAGCAGTTCTTC; CDR3aa: CSAERDSTYNEQFF
abundance: .; j_gene: TRBJ2-1; v_gene: TRBV6-2/TRBV6-3; d_gene: .; CDR3nt: TGTGCCAGCAGTTACTATAGTAGGAACAATGAGCAGTTCTTC; CDR3aa: CASSYYSRNNEQFF
abundance: many; j_gene: TRBJ2-3; v_gene: TRBV6-5; d_gene: .; CDR3nt: TGTGCCAGCACCACACTGATGAAGTCAGATACGCAGTATTTT; CDR3aa: CASTTLMKSDTQYF
abundance: .; j_gene: TRBJ1-2; v_gene: TRBV4-2; d_gene: TRBD1; CDR3nt: TGTGCCAGCAGCCAAGCCGGGACAGGGGCTTTAAGGGAGGGCTACACCTTC; CDR3aa: CASSQAGTGALREGYTF
abundance: few; j_gene: TRBJ1-2; v_gene: TRBV20-1; d_gene: .; CDR3nt: TGCAGTGCTCCTCTCAGAGCAGGGTGGGGTGGCTACACCTTC; CDR3aa: CSAPLRAGWGGYTF
abundance: few; j_gene: TRBJ2-1; v_gene: TRBV20-1; d_gene: .; CDR3nt: TGCAGTGCGATGACCGCCTACAATGAGCAGTTCTTC; CDR3aa: CSAMTAYNEQFF
abundance: .; j_gene: TRBJ1-1; v_gene: TRBV5-5; d_gene: .; CDR3nt: TGTGCCAGCAGCCAATATACAGAGAACACTGAAGCTTTCTTT; CDR3aa: CASSQYTENTEAFF
abundance: few; j_gene: TRBJ2-3; v_gene: TRBV18; d_gene: .; CDR3nt: TGTGCCAGCTCACCAACTGACACCCCGGATACGCAGTATTTT; CDR3aa: CASSPTDTPDTQYF
abundance: many; j_gene: TRBJ2-6; v_gene: TRBV29-1; d_gene: TRBD1; CDR3nt: TGCAGCGTTGAGAGTAGCAGGGACAGGGGGCTCTCTGGGGCCAACGTCCTGACTTTC; CDR3aa: CSVESSRDRGLSGANVLTF
abundance: .; j_gene: TRBJ2-3; v_gene: TRBV12-3/TRBV12-4; d_gene: TRBD1; CDR3nt: TGTGCCAGCAGCCCTTGGACAGGGAGAAGCGCAGATACGCAGTATTTC; CDR3aa: CASSPWTGRSADTQYF
abundance: many; j_gene: TRBJ1-2; v_gene: TRBV29-1; d_gene: .; CDR3nt: TGCAGCGTTGAGCACCTGGGCTACACCTTC; CDR3aa: CSVEHLGYTF
abundance: once; j_gene: TRBJ1-2; v_gene: TRBV29-1; d_gene: .; CDR3nt: TGCAGCGTTTATGGGAATATGGGTGGCTACACCTTC; CDR3aa: CSVYGNMGGYTF
abundance: few; j_gene: TRBJ2-3; v_gene: TRBV2; d_gene: .; CDR3nt: TGTGCCAGCAGCCCCTTTTATGCTGCAGATACGCAGTATTTT; CDR3aa: CASSPFYAADTQYF
abundance: .; j_gene: TRBJ1-5; v_gene: TRBV4-2; d_gene: .; CDR3nt: TGTGCCAGCAGCCAAGAGGAGTGGGAAGCCTCGGAGGGTCAGCCCCAGCATTTT; CDR3aa: CASSQEEWEASEGQPQHF
abundance: once; j_gene: TRBJ2-2; v_gene: TRBV12-3/TRBV12-4; d_gene: .; CDR3nt: TGTGCCAGCGGAAAGCAATCTTACGGCGGGGAGCTGTTTTTT; CDR3aa: CASGKQSYGGELFF
abundance: .; j_gene: TRBJ2-3; v_gene: TRBV6-1; d_gene: TRBD2; CDR3nt: TGTGCCAGCAGAAGTAGCGGGGGGCTCGGGAATACGCAGTATTTT; CDR3aa: CASRSSGGLGNTQYF
abundance: .; j_gene: TRBJ2-5; v_gene: TRBV12-3/TRBV12-4; d_gene: TRBD1; CDR3nt: TGTGCCAGCCTGACAGGGGGCAATGAGCAGTACTTC; CDR3aa: CASLTGGNEQYF
abundance: .; j_gene: TRBJ1-5; v_gene: TRBV7-2; d_gene: .; CDR3nt: TGTGCCAGCAGCCCGCTCGGGGGTTTTAGCAATCAGCCCCAGCATTTT; CDR3aa: CASSPLGGFSNQPQHF
abundance: few; j_gene: TRBJ2-1; v_gene: TRBV2; d_gene: TRBD1; CDR3nt: TGTGCCAGCAGTCGGACAGGGGGTCTCTACAATGAGCAGTTCTTC; CDR3aa: CASSRTGGLYNEQFF
abundance: many; j_gene: TRBJ2-5; v_gene: TRBV7-2; d_gene: TRBD2; CDR3nt: TGTGCCAGCAGCTTAATTGGCCTAGCGGTCCCTCAAGAGACCCAGTACTTC; CDR3aa: CASSLIGLAVPQETQYF
abundance: .; j_gene: TRBJ1-1; v_gene: TRBV5-1; d_gene: .; CDR3nt: TGCGCCAGCTCTCCGACGAGGTGGGACACTGAAGCTTTCTTT; CDR3aa: CASSPTRWDTEAFF
abundance: .; j_gene: TRBJ2-5; v_gene: TRBV10-3; d_gene: .; CDR3nt: TGTGCCATCAGTGAGGTCGGGGTGGGGCAAGAGACCCAGTACTTC; CDR3aa: CAISEVGVGQETQYF
abundance: few; j_gene: TRBJ1-5; v_gene: TRBV4-1; d_gene: TRBD1; CDR3nt: TGCGCCAGCAGCCAATTAGAGACAGGGAATCAGCCCCAGCATTTT; CDR3aa: CASSQLETGNQPQHF
abundance: few; j_gene: TRBJ2-1; v_gene: TRBV4-3; d_gene: TRBD2; CDR3nt: TGCGCCAGCAGCCAAGATTATACTAGCGGGGGCTATGAGCAGTTCTTC; CDR3aa: CASSQDYTSGGYEQFF
abundance: .; j_gene: TRBJ2-5; v_gene: TRBV11-1; d_gene: .; CDR3nt: TGTGCCAGCAGCGACGGGACTCCTGTGGAGACCCAGTACTTC; CDR3aa: CASSDGTPVETQYF
abundance: .; j_gene: TRBJ2-1; v_gene: TRBV27; d_gene: .; CDR3nt: TGTGCCAGCGCCCTGGCATACGGCTCCTACAATGAGCAGTTCTTC; CDR3aa: CASALAYGSYNEQFF
abundance: .; j_gene: TRBJ2-7; v_gene: TRBV3-1; d_gene: .; CDR3nt: TGTGCCAGCAGCCAAGGGGACGCCTACGAGCAGTACTTC; CDR3aa: CASSQGDAYEQYF
abundance: .; j_gene: TRBJ1-1; v_gene: TRBV30; d_gene: TRBD1; CDR3nt: TGTGCCTGGAGTCAATCGACAGGGGGTACTGAAGCTTTCTTT; CDR3aa: CAWSQSTGGTEAFF
abundance: many; j_gene: TRBJ1-2; v_gene: TRBV2; d_gene: .; CDR3nt: TGTGCCAGCAGGGGAGACACTCACTATGGCTACACCTTC; CDR3aa: CASRGDTHYGYTF
abundance: .; j_gene: TRBJ2-7; v_gene: TRBV27; d_gene: .; CDR3nt: TGTGCCAGCATTGGCATGTACGAGCAGTACTTC; CDR3aa: CASIGMYEQYF
abundance: few; j_gene: TRBJ1-2; v_gene: TRBV2; d_gene: TRBD1; CDR3nt: TGTGCCAGCAGTGCCTTTGCAGGGGGCTTCTATGGCTACACCTTC; CDR3aa: CASSAFAGGFYGYTF
abundance: .; j_gene: TRBJ2-5; v_gene: TRBV20-1; d_gene: .; CDR3nt: TGCAGTGCTAGAGAGGAAGTCCAGGGGAAGCAGTACTTC; CDR3aa: CSAREEVQGKQYF
abundance: .; j_gene: TRBJ2-1; v_gene: TRBV6-5; d_gene: TRBD2; CDR3nt: TGTGCCAGCGGAATAGCGGGGGGCAATGAGCAGTTCTTC; CDR3aa: CASGIAGGNEQFF
abundance: few; j_gene: TRBJ2-5; v_gene: TRBV9; d_gene: .; CDR3nt: TGTGCCAGCAGCGGCGGGACGGTAAGGCCGGGCGATGAGCAGTACTTC; CDR3aa: CASSGGTVRPGDEQYF
abundance: few; j_gene: TRBJ2-1; v_gene: TRBV6-2/TRBV6-3; d_gene: .; CDR3nt: TGTGCCAGCAGTTACATCAGGGCGATGCAGTTCTTC; CDR3aa: CASSYIRAMQFF
abundance: many; j_gene: TRBJ2-1; v_gene: TRBV4-2; d_gene: TRBD2; CDR3nt: TGTGCCAGCAGCCAAGATGGGGCGGGGGACAATGAGCAGTTCTTC; CDR3aa: CASSQDGAGDNEQFF
abundance: few; j_gene: TRBJ2-7; v_gene: TRBV5-1; d_gene: .; CDR3nt: TGCGCCAGCAGCTTGGGTGACATAGGGTCCTACGAGCAGTACTTC; CDR3aa: CASSLGDIGSYEQYF
abundance: few; j_gene: TRBJ1-1; v_gene: TRBV7-2; d_gene: TRBD1; CDR3nt: TGTGCCAGCGCCCCCCTCTGGACAGGGGGGACTGAAGCTTTCTTT; CDR3aa: CASAPLWTGGTEAFF
abundance: .; j_gene: TRBJ2-7; v_gene: TRBV29-1; d_gene: .; CDR3nt: TGCAGCGTTGCGGACCGACCGACCTACGAGCAGTACTTC; CDR3aa: CSVADRPTYEQYF
abundance: .; j_gene: TRBJ2-7; v_gene: TRBV6-4; d_gene: TRBD2; CDR3nt: TGTGCCAGCAGGGGGGTAGGGACTAGCGGGAGACGTGAGCAGTACTTC; CDR3aa: CASRGVGTSGRREQYF
abundance: .; j_gene: TRBJ1-4; v_gene: TRBV4-1; d_gene: .; CDR3nt: TGCGCCAGCAGCCTCCCTCGGGGTGAGGGTGAAAAACTGTTTTTT; CDR3aa: CASSLPRGEGEKLFF
abundance: .; j_gene: TRBJ2-3; v_gene: TRBV5-6; d_gene: .; CDR3nt: TGTGCCAGCAGCCTGTATGGGGCGACAAGCACAGATACGCAGTATTTT; CDR3aa: CASSLYGATSTDTQYF
abundance: few; j_gene: TRBJ2-2; v_gene: TRBV9; d_gene: .; CDR3nt: TGTGCCAGCAGCGCGGGCGACTCTCCAGCGAACACCGGGGAGCTGTTTTTT; CDR3aa: CASSAGDSPANTGELFF
abundance: .; j_gene: TRBJ1-4; v_gene: TRBV7-2; d_gene: TRBD1; CDR3nt: TGTGCCAGCAGCCGAGGGGGCAGGGAAGAGGAAAAACTGTTTTTT; CDR3aa: CASSRGGREEEKLFF
abundance: .; j_gene: TRBJ2-6; v_gene: TRBV11-1; d_gene: .; CDR3nt: TGTGCCAGCAGCTTAGACAGGCTCGGCTCTGGGGCCAACGTCCTGACTTTC; CDR3aa: CASSLDRLGSGANVLTF
abundance: .; j_gene: TRBJ2-7; v_gene: TRBV27; d_gene: .; CDR3nt: TGTGCCAGCAGTTCGGCCGGGAACAATGAGCAGTACTTC; CDR3aa: CASSSAGNNEQYF
abundance: .; j_gene: TRBJ2-7; v_gene: TRBV1; d_gene: .; CDR3nt: TGCACCAGCAGAGAGGGTCGGGGCATAATGGACGAGCAGTACTTC; CDR3aa: CTSREGRGIMDEQYF
abundance: .; j_gene: TRBJ2-1; v_gene: TRBV5-1; d_gene: TRBD2; CDR3nt: TGCGCCAGCAGCCCAGCTAGCGGGGCGGGAGGGGAGCAGTTCTTC; CDR3aa: CASSPASGAGGEQFF
abundance: few; j_gene: TRBJ2-2; v_gene: TRBV29-1; d_gene: .; CDR3nt: TGCAGCGTTGAGGTCGGGAGGAACACCGGGGAGCTGTTTTTT; CDR3aa: CSVEVGRNTGELFF
abundance: .; j_gene: TRBJ2-1; v_gene: TRBV7-9; d_gene: TRBD2; CDR3nt: TGTGCCAGCAGCTCCCGACGAGCGGGGTCAAATACCAATGAGCAGTTCTTC; CDR3aa: CASSSRRAGSNTNEQFF
abundance: .; j_gene: TRBJ2-3; v_gene: TRBV12-3/TRBV12-4; d_gene: .; CDR3nt: TGTGCCAGCAGTTTTGACGGGAGAGCAGATACGCAGTATTTT; CDR3aa: CASSFDGRADTQYF